The 25 T cell receptor beta chains below come from one sample, sequenced in a study of beta chain features in type 1 diabetes. Regarding the study as a whole: In all four CD4+ subsets, TCRB CDR3 length was significantly, moderately reduced in type 1 diabetes.

Which antigens these TCRs recognize remains unknown. Isolated RNA was reverse transcribed in full, so expressed TCRB transcripts were sequenced. This table comes from immunoSEQ multiplex PCR, and its TCRdb copy is limited to in-frame clones, with some not included. The sample consists of around 160,000 clones, roughly 65% of them appearing once. Sequencing input: naive CD4+ T cells from blood. The source of these receptors is a man aged 25-45 years with type 1 diabetes.

This rearrangement joins TRBV7-9 to TRBJ1-1, with 7 bases fitting TRBD1. Trimming removed 5 bases from V and 8 bases from J; junction bases left unmatched: 11. This CDR3 comprises 14 residues. The germline V gene encodes CDR1 SEHNR and CDR2 FQNEAQ (reference sequence). CDR3 nucleotides: TGTGCCAGCAGCCCTAACAGGGGCGGTCAAGAAGCTTTCTTT. It encodes CASSPNRGGQEAFF.

The rearrangement uses TRBV29-1 and TRBJ1-4, with 7 nucleotides matching TRBD1. CDR3 size: 12 residues. V was clipped by 4 bases and J by 8 bases; unmatched bases: 4. The germline V gene encodes CDR1 SQVTM and CDR2 ANQGSEA. In DNA form, the CDR3 reads TGCAGCGTTGCAGGGGGTGAGGAAAAACTGTTTTTT. As protein: CSVAGGEEKLFF.

This rearrangement joins TRBV7-9 to TRBJ1-1; a weak D match, TRBD1 (5 bases). The CDR3 covers 17 residues. CDR1 and CDR2 (germline): SEHNR, FQNEAQ (reference sequence). V shed 5 bases and J shed 0 bases, with 19 bases lying between them. The CDR3 nucleotides read TGTGCCAGCAGCCGGCCAAGGGACTCCCTGCTGAACACTGAAGCTTTCTTT. Its protein is CASSRPRDSLLNTEAFF.

The chain carries TRBV18 and TRBJ2-3, with D tentatively TRBD1 or TRBD2 (5 bases each). The CDR3 is 13 residues long. Trimming stripped 5 bases from V and 9 bases from J, with 15 bases between. Germline CDR1 and CDR2: KGHSH and LQKENI. In DNA form, the CDR3 reads TGTGCCAGCTCAGTCGGAAGGGACCAAACGCAGTATTTT. Translation: CASSVGRDQTQYF.

The genes are TRBV18 and TRBJ2-1; no clear D gene. Germline lookup yields CDR1 KGHSH and CDR2 LQKENI. The V and J ends lost 0 bases and 8 bases respectively, with 14 bases between them. This CDR3 is 15 amino acids long. The CDR3: CASSPPSVPNDEQFF. The DNA for the CDR3 is TGTGCCAGCTCACCACCGTCCGTGCCTAACGATGAGCAGTTCTTC.

In this sample, this clone turned up once. This chain connects TRBV10-3 to TRBJ1-2; the match to TRBD1 covers 7 bases. The CDR3 has 13 amino acids. CDR1 is ENHRY and CDR2 is SYGVKD in the germline V gene. The V and J ends lost 3 bases and 7 bases, in that order; junction bases with no gene match: 5. The CDR3 DNA reads TGTGCCATCAGTGATGGGGACAGTTTTGGCTACACCTTC. It is translated as CAISDGDSFGYTF.

The CDR3, as DNA: TGCGCCAGCAGCTTGACGGGTGAGCAGTTCTTC. It encodes CASSLTGEQFF. The V and J genes are TRBV5-1 and TRBJ2-1; D gene ambiguous. The CDR3 covers 11 residues. V lost 1 base to trimming and J lost 9 bases, with 5 bases between them. From germline, CDR1 is SGHRS and CDR2 YFSETQ.

This clone has a single count. V and J are TRBV29-1 and TRBJ2-7; a possible D gene is TRBD2 (6 bases). This CDR3 region has 16 residues. From germline, CDR1 is SQVTM and CDR2 ANQGSEA. V gave up 7 bases and J gave up 7 bases, with 29 bases separating them. CDR3 residues: CSAGGVTIHGSGEQYF. The CDR3 nucleotides read TGCAGCGCCGGAGGGGTGACAATCCACGGTTCTGGGGAGCAGTACTTC.

This clone was seen only a few times. The chain is built from TRBV18 and TRBJ2-1; 7 positions agree with TRBD1. With V trimmed by 0 bases and J by 7 bases, 9 bases remained unmatched. CDR1 is KGHSH, CDR2 LQKENI, per germline. This CDR3 region has 16 residues. The CDR3 here is CASSPPAGGRGNEQFF. DNA for the CDR3: TGTGCCAGCTCACCACCGGCAGGGGGAAGGGGGAATGAGCAGTTCTTC.

The chain links TRBV7-9 to TRBJ1-6; no clear D gene. CDR3 size: 14 residues. Trimming stripped 1 base from V and 5 bases from J, with 6 bases between. Germline V gives CDR1 SEHNR, CDR2 FQNEAQ (reference sequence). CDR3 bases: TGTGCCAGCAGCTTAGAGGCAGATAATTCACCCCTCCACTTT. Translated: CASSLEADNSPLHF.

The chain combines TRBV29-1 with TRBJ2-2; TRBD1 might be the D (6 bases). V was trimmed by 7 bases and J by 4 bases, leaving 22 bases between them. CDR3 size: 16 residues. Germline CDR1 and CDR2: SQVTM and ANQGSEA. The CDR3, as DNA: TGCAGCGCCCGTGGTGGGCAGGGGCAGGGCACCGGGGAGCTGTTTTTT. Residues: CSARGGQGQGTGELFF.

This chain uses TRBV25-1 with TRBJ1-1; 7 positions match TRBD1. V dropped 2 bases and J dropped 5; count of bases not matched to a gene: 11. The CDR3 is 16 residues long. Germline V gene lookup returns CDR1 MGHDK and CDR2 SYGVNS. The CDR3, as DNA: TGTGCCAGCAGTGAAAAATCTAAGACAGGGCTGACTGAAGCTTTCTTT. It encodes CASSEKSKTGLTEAFF.

In its sample, this clone was seen a few times. V and J are TRBV7-9 and TRBJ1-2; D is unresolved. The CDR3 has 14 amino acids. Deletions cut 3 bases from V and 2 bases from J, with 10 bases between. The germline V gene has CDR1 SEHNR and CDR2 FQNEAQ (reference sequence). CDR3 bases: TGTGCCAGCAGCTTCCAGGAGGACAACTATGGCTACACCTTC. It encodes CASSFQEDNYGYTF.

V and J are TRBV9 and TRBJ1-2; D not resolved. This CDR3 is 14 amino acids long. V was trimmed by 4 bases and J by 2 bases, leaving 12 bases between them. Per the germline V gene, CDR1 is SGDLS and CDR2 is YYNGEE. The CDR3, as DNA: TGTGCCAGCAGCTCTCCGGGGTACAACTATGGCTACACCTTC. Protein sequence: CASSSPGYNYGYTF.

The chain links TRBV4-3 to TRBJ2-2, with D perhaps matching TRBD1 (6 bases). The V and J ends lost 5 bases and 6 bases respectively, with 16 bases between them. The CDR3 totals 15 residues. Germline CDR1 and CDR2: LGHNA and YSLEER. The CDR3 coding sequence is TGCGCCAGCAGCGCGGACAGCTGGCAACCCGGGGAGCTGTTTTTT. It translates to CASSADSWQPGELFF.

V is TRBV9 and J is TRBJ1-6; no reliable D call. Trimming removed 4 bases from V and 11 bases from J, with 13 bases in between. CDR3 size: 13 residues. Germline CDR1 reads SGDLS; CDR2 reads YYNGEE. CDR3 sequence reads: CASSSGDGAPLHF. As DNA, the CDR3 is TGTGCCAGCAGCTCCGGGGATGGAGCACCCCTCCACTTT.

The chain has TRBV30 and TRBJ1-2; 7 bases align to TRBD1. The CDR3 runs 12 residues. The junction had 4 bases not matched to a gene; V was cut back by 3 bases and J by 6 bases. Germline V CDR1 and CDR2: GTSNPN, SVGIG (reference sequence). The CDR3 bases are TGTGCCTGGAGAAAGGGGGCGGATGGCTACACCTTC. Amino acid sequence: CAWRKGADGYTF.

The J gene is TRBJ2-3, the V gene TRBV4-3, with 12 bases identical to TRBD2. The CDR3 spans 16 residues. Losses at the gene ends were 5 bases for V and 0 bases for J; bases not matched to a gene: 3. Germline assignment: CDR1 LGHNA and CDR2 YSLEER. The CDR3 region has the DNA TGCGCCAGCAGCAAAGGACTAGCGGGAAGCACAGATACGCAGTATTTT. It translates to CASSKGLAGSTDTQYF.

The gene calls are TRBV7-2 and TRBJ1-6; D is undetermined. The CDR3 has 12 amino acids. Germline V gene sequence: CDR1 SGHTA, CDR2 FQGNSA. The V end was cut by 3 bases, the J end by 13 bases, with 10 bases between. The CDR3 here is CASSLALLPLHF. Here the CDR3 DNA reads TGTGCCAGCAGCTTGGCCCTGTTGCCCCTCCACTTT.

The chain employs TRBV28 and TRBJ1-2; D gene uncertain. The CDR3 length is 11 residues. CDR1 and CDR2 from the germline V gene are MDHEN and SYDVKM. V shed 8 bases and J shed 4 bases, with 8 bases lying between them. CDR3 sequence: CASRALYGYTF. The CDR3 DNA follows: TGTGCCAGCCGCGCCCTCTATGGCTACACCTTC.

The V and J genes are TRBV6-5 and TRBJ2-1; possible D gene TRBD2, 6 bases. The length of the CDR3 is 14 residues. Germline V gives CDR1 MNHEY, CDR2 SVGAGI. V lost 8 bases to trimming and J lost 3 bases, with 14 bases between them. In DNA, the CDR3 is TGTGCCAGCTCTTCCGGGGGTTTCTACAATGAGCAGTTCTTC. This translates into CASSSGGFYNEQFF.

The chain joins TRBV29-1 to TRBJ2-7; D uncertain. Trimming shortened V by 2 bases and J by 3 bases, and 20 bases separated the two germline ends. Germline V gene lookup returns CDR1 SQVTM and CDR2 ANQGSEA. CDR3 length: 16 amino acids. The CDR3 protein is CSVEPIGRNPDYEQYF. The CDR3 nucleotides read TGCAGCGTTGAACCTATAGGCAGGAATCCCGACTACGAGCAGTACTTC.

V and J are TRBV25-1 and TRBJ1-4; unclear D gene. The V gene lost 3 bases and the J gene lost 4 bases, with 6 bases spanning the gap. The CDR3 runs to 13 residues. From germline, CDR1 is MGHDK and CDR2 SYGVNS. The CDR3 DNA reads TGTGCCAGCAGTGATTGGCGTAATGAAAAACTGTTTTTT. This codes for CASSDWRNEKLFF.

V gene TRBV7-2 combines with J gene TRBJ2-3, with D unclear. V lost 5 bases and J lost 2, with 11 bases in between. The CDR3 has 14 residues. Germline values: CDR1 SGHTA, CDR2 FQGNSA. The CDR3 reads CASSPGWDTDTQYF. As DNA, the CDR3 is TGTGCCAGCAGCCCCGGGTGGGACACAGATACGCAGTATTTT.

The CDR3 protein is CAWNIGTGRVTEAFF. In nucleotides, the CDR3 is TGTGCCTGGAATATCGGGACGGGGCGGGTCACTGAAGCTTTCTTT. The chain carries TRBV30 and TRBJ1-1; tentatively, D is TRBD1 (5 bases). V was cut by 4 bases and J by 4 bases, with 19 bases left in between. CDR3 length: 15 amino acids. CDR1 is GTSNPN and CDR2 is SVGIG in the germline V gene (reference sequence).